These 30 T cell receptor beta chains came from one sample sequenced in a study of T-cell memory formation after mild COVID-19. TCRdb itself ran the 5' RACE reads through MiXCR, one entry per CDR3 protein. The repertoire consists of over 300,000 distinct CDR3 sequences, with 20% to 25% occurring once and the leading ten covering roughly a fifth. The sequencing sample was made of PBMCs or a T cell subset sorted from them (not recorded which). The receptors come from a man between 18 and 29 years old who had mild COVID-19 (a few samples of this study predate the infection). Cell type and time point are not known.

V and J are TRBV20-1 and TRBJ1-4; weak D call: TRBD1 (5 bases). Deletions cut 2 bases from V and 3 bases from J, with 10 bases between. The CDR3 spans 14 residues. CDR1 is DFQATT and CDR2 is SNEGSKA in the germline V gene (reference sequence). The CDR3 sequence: CSARRQGSNEKLFF. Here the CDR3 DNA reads TGCAGTGCTAGACGGCAGGGCTCTAATGAAAAACTGTTTTTT.

CDR3 DNA sequence: TGCGCCAGCAGCCGCGAACCCGGAGAGGCCTACGAGCAGTACGTC. As protein: CASSREPGEAYEQYV. This chain uses TRBV4-1 with TRBJ2-7; D not resolved. Germline assignment: CDR1 MGHRA and CDR2 YSYEKL. The V gene lost 4 bases and the J gene lost 2 bases, with 15 bases spanning the gap. The CDR3 extends over 15 amino acids.

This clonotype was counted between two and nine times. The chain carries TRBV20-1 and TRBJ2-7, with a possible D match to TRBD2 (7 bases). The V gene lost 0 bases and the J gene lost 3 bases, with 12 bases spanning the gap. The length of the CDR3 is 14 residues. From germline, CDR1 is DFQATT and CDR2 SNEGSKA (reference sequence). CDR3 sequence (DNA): TGCAGTGCTAGAGATGGGGGGGCCCACTACGAGCAGTACTTC. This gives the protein CSARDGGAHYEQYF.

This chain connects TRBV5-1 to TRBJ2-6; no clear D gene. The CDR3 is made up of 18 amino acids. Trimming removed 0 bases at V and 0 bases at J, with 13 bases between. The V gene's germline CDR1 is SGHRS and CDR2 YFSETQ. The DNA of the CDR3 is TGCGCCAGCAGCTTGGCTAGTGACGGATACTCTGGGGCCAACGTCCTGACTTTC. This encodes CASSLASDGYSGANVLTF.

CDR3 sequence reads: CASSQVGAADTQYF. The CDR3 DNA sequence: TGTGCCAGCAGCCAAGTTGGGGCGGCAGATACGCAGTATTTT. This chain connects TRBV14 to TRBJ2-3; D possibly corresponds to TRBD1 (5 bases). Trimming pared 1 base from V and 4 bases from J, leaving 9 bases between. Germline assignment: CDR1 SGHDN and CDR2 FVKESK. The CDR3 totals 14 residues.

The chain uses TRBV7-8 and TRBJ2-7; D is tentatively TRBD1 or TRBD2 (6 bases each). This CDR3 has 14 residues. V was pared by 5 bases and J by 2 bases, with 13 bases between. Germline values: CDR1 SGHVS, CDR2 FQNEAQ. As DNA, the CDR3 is TGTGCCAGCAGCGAGGGGGACTCCCCCTACGAGCAGTACTTC. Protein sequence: CASSEGDSPYEQYF.

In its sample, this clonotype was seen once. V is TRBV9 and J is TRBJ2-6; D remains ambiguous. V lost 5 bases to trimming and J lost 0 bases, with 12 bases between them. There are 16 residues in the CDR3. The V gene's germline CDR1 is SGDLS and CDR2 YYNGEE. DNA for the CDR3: TGTGCCAGCAGAGGATTTCACCCCTCTGGGGCCAACGTCCTGACTTTC. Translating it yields CASRGFHPSGANVLTF. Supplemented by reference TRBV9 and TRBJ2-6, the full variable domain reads DSGVTQTPKHLITATGQRVTLRCSPRSGDLSVYWYQQSLDQGLQFLIQYYNGEERAKGNILERFSAQQFPDLHSELNLSSLELGDSALYFCASRGFHPSGANVLTFGAGSRLTVL.

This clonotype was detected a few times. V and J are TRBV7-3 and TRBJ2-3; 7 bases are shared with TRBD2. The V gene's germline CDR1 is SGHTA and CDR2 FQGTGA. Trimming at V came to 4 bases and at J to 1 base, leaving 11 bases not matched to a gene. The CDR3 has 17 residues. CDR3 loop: CASSYLAPSGGTDTQYF. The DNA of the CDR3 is TGTGCCAGCAGCTACTTGGCCCCTAGCGGCGGCACAGATACGCAGTATTTT.

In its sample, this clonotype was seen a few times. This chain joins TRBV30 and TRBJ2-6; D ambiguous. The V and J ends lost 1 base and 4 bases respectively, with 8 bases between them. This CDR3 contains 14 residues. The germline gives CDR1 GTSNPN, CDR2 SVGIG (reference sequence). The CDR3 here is CAWSAGAGANVLTF. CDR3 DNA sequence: TGTGCCTGGAGTGCTGGTGCCGGGGCCAACGTCCTGACTTTC. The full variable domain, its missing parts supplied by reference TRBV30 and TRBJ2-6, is SQTIHQWPATLVQPVGSPLSLECTVEGTSNPNLYWYRQAAGRGLQLLFYSVGIGQISSEVPQNLSASRPQDRQFILSSKKLLLSDSGFYLCAWSAGAGANVLTFGAGSRLTVL.

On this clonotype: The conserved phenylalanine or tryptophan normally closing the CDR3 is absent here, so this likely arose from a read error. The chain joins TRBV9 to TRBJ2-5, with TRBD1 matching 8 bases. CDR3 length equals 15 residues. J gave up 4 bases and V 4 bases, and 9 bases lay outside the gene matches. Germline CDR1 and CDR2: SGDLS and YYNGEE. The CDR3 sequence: CASSTPQGAGETQYL. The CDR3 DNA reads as TGTGCCAGCAGCACTCCCCAGGGGGCTGGAGAGACCCAGTACTTA.

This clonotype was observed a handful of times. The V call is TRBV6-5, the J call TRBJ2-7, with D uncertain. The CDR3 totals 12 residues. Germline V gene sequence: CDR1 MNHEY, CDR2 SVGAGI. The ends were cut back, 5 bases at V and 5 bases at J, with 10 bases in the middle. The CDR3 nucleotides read TGTGCCAGCAGTCCAGGAACGAACGAGCAGTACTTC. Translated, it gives CASSPGTNEQYF.

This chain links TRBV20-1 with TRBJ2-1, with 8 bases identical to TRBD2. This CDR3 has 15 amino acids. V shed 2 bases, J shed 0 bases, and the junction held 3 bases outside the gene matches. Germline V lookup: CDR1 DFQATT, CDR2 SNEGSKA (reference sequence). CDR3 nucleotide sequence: TGCAGTGCTAGAATAGCGGGGTTCTCCTACAATGAGCAGTTCTTC. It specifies CSARIAGFSYNEQFF.

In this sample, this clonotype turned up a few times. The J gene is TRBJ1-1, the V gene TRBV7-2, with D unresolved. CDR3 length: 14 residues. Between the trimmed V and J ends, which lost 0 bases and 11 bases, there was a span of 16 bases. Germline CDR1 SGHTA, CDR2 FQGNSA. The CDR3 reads CASSLARNALGAFF. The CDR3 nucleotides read TGTGCCAGCAGCTTAGCGCGTAACGCTCTCGGGGCTTTCTTT.

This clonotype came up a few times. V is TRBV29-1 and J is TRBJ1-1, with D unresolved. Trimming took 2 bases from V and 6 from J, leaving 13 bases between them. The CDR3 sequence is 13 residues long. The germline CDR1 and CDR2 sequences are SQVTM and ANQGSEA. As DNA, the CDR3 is TGCAGCGTTGAAAGTCCAGAGCTATCTGAAGCTTTCTTT. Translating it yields CSVESPELSEAFF.

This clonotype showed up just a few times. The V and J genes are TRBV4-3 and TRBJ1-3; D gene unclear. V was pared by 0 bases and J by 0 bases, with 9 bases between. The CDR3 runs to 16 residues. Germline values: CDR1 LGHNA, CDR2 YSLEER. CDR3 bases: TGCGCCAGCAGCCAAGAACCGGGCTACTCTGGAAACACCATATATTTT. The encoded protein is CASSQEPGYSGNTIYF.

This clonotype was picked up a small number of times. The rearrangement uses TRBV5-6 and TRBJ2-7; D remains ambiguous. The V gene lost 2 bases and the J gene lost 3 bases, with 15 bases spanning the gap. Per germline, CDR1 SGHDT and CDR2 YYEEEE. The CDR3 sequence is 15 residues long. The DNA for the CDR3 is TGTGCCAGCAGCTTTCGGACCAGACCCGGCTACGAGCAGTACTTC. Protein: CASSFRTRPGYEQYF.

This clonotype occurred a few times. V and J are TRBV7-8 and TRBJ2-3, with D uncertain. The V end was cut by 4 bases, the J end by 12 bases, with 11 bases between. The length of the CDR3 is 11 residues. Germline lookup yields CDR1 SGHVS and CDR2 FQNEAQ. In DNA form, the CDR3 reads TGTGCCAGCAGCTCCGGTTTGGGCCAGTATTTT. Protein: CASSSGLGQYF. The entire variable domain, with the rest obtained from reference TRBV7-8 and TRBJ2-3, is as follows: GAGVSQSPRYKVAKRGQDVALRCDPISGHVSLFWYQQALGQGPEFLTYFQNEAQLDKSGLPSDRFFAERPEGSVSTLKIQRTQQEDSAVYLCASSSGLGQYFGPGTRLTVL.

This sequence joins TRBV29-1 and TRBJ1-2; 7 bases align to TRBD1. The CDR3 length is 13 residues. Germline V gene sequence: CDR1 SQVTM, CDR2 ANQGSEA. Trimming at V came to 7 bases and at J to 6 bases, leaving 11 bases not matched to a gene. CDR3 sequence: CSAVSGTDNGYTF. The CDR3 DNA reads TGCAGCGCCGTCTCCGGGACAGACAATGGCTACACCTTC.

In nucleotides, the CDR3 is TGCAGCGTGACTAGCCTCACAGATACGCAGTATTTT. Translated: CSVTSLTDTQYF. The rearrangement joins TRBV29-1 to TRBJ2-3; 7 bases map to TRBD2. The trim removed 6 bases at V and 2 bases at J, leaving 2 bases unmatched. Germline loops: CDR1 SQVTM, CDR2 ANQGSEA. This CDR3 spans 12 amino acids.

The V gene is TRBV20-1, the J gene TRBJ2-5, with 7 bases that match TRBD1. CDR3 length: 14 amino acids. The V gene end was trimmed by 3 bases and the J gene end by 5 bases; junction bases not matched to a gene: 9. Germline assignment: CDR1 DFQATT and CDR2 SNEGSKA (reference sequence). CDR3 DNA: TGCAGTGCTAGGCTCGGTGACAGGGTCGAGACCCAGTACTTC. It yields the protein CSARLGDRVETQYF.

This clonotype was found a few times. CDR3 loop: CASSLGRGNLLNIQYF. The CDR3 DNA reads as TGTGCCAGCAGCTTAGGCAGGGGAAATCTTCTGAACATTCAGTACTTC. This chain uses TRBV7-9 with TRBJ2-4, with D perhaps matching TRBD1 (6 bases). Trimming cost V 1 base and J 7 bases, with 17 bases left between them. CDR3 length equals 16 residues. Germline CDR1 and CDR2: SEHNR and FQNEAQ (reference sequence).

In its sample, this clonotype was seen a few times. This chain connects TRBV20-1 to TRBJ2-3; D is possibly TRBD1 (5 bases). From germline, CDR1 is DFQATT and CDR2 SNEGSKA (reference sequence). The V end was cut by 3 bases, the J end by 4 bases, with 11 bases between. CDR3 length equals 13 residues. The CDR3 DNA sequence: TGCAGTGCTAGGAAAGGGGCCGCAGATACGCAGTATTTT. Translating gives CSARKGAADTQYF.

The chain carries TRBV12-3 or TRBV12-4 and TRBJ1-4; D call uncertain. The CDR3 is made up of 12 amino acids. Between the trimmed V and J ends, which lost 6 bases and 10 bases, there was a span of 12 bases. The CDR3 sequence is CASSQDWGKLFF. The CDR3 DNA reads TGTGCCAGCAGCCAAGATTGGGGAAAACTGTTTTTT.

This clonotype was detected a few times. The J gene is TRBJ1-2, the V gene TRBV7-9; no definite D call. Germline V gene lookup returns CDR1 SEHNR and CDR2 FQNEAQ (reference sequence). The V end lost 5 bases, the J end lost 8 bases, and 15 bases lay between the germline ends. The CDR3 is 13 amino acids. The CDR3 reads CASSEGEASGYTF. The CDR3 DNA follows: TGTGCCAGCAGCGAAGGAGAGGCTAGCGGCTACACCTTC. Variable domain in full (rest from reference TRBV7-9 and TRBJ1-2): DTGVSQNPRHKITKRGQNVTFRCDPISEHNRLYWYRQTLGQGPEFLTYFQNEAQLEKSRLLSDRFSAERPKGSFSTLEIQRTEQGDSAMYLCASSEGEASGYTFGSGTRLTVV.

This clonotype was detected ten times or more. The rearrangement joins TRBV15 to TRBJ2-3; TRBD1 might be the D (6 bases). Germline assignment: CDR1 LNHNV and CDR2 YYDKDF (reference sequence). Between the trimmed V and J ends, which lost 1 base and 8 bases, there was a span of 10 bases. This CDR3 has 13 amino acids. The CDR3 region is CATSRGGPGTQYF. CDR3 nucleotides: TGTGCCACCAGCAGAGGGGGGCCAGGTACGCAGTATTTT.

CDR3 sequence: CASSGTGSNTGELFF. The CDR3 bases are TGTGCCAGCAGCGGTACGGGGTCGAACACCGGGGAGCTGTTTTTT. The chain recombines TRBV9 with TRBJ2-2; D is perhaps TRBD2 (5 bases). Trimming stripped 3 bases from V and 0 bases from J, with 9 bases between. This CDR3 contains 15 residues. The germline V gene encodes CDR1 SGDLS and CDR2 YYNGEE.

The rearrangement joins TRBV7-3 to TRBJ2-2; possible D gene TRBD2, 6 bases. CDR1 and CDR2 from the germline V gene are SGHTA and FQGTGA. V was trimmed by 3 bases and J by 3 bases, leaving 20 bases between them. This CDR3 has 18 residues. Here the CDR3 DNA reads TGTGCCAGCAGCTTCGTTGCTAGCGCGGGGTACGACACCGGGGAGCTGTTTTTT. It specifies CASSFVASAGYDTGELFF. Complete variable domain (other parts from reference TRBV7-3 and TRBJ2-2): GAGVSQTPSNKVTEKGKYVELRCDPISGHTALYWYRQSLGQGPEFLIYFQGTGAADDSGLPNDRFFAVRPEGSVSTLKIQRTERGDSAVYLCASSFVASAGYDTGELFFGEGSRLTVL.

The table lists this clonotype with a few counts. In DNA, the CDR3 is TGTGCCAGCAGCTTAGGTTTAAGGGGCGGCTACACCTTC. Its protein is CASSLGLRGGYTF. This chain links TRBV7-2 with TRBJ1-2, with D perhaps matching TRBD1 (5 bases). Looked up from germline, CDR1 is SGHTA and CDR2 is FQGNSA. The CDR3 extends over 13 amino acids. The V gene lost 1 base and the J gene lost 8 bases, with 11 bases spanning the gap. Complete variable domain (other parts from reference TRBV7-2 and TRBJ1-2): GAGVSQSPSNKVTEKGKDVELRCDPISGHTALYWYRQSLGQGLEFLIYFQGNSAPDKSGLPSDRFSAERTGGSVSTLTIQRTQQEDSAVYLCASSLGLRGGYTFGSGTRLTVV.

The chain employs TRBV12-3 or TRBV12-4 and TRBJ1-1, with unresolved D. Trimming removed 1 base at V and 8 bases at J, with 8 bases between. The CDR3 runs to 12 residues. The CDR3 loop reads CASSLGSVEAFF. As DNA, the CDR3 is TGTGCCAGCAGTTTAGGGTCCGTCGAAGCTTTCTTT.

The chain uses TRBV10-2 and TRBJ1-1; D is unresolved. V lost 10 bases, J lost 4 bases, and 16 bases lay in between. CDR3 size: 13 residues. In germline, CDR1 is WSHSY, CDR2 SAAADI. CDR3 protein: CATAGRGTTEAFF. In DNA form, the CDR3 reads TGCGCCACCGCTGGGCGGGGAACCACTGAAGCTTTCTTT.